The clone carrying this T cell receptor (beta chain) was seen a single time. Some clones are missing from TCRdb's copy, which holds only in-frame ones; the method was immunoSEQ multiplex PCR. The table lists 300,000 to 400,000 clones, 75% to 85% of them singletons, with 7.2% in the top ten. The sample is drawn from a study of blood T cell repertoires in COVID-19. The source material was peripheral blood. The clonotype comes from a human donor in a cohort sampled during active COVID-19.

The CDR3, as DNA: TGTGCCATCACCGCGGACAGGGCTGGTGGAAGTGGCTACACCTTC. Translated, it gives CAITADRAGGSGYTF. The chain joins TRBV10-3 to TRBJ1-2, with TRBD1 matching over 8 bases. This CDR3 is built from 15 residues. The germline gives CDR1 ENHRY, CDR2 SYGVKD. V shed 7 bases, J shed 7 bases, and the junction held 14 bases outside the gene matches.